The 24 T cell receptor beta chains below were found in one sample sequenced in a study of T cell responses to AZD1222 COVID-19 vaccine. TCRdb's table, derived via immunoSEQ multiplex PCR, lists solely in-frame clones and lacks some. The table lists roughly 70,000 clones, less than 90% of them singletons. Here the sequenced sample was peripheral blood, taken on day 0 of AZD1222 vaccination. The receptor source for this set is an adult in good health.

On this clone: The CDR3 does not close with the conserved phenylalanine or tryptophan, likely indicating a read error. It is unclear where the CDR3 begins or ends on the DNA, so no DNA is shown, and the CDR3 is as TCRdb lists it. The chain couples TRBV6-1 to TRBJ2-7; the DNA was not used to check the table's D call, TRBD2. Germline CDR1 reads MNHNS; CDR2 reads SASEGT. The CDR3 is 15 amino acids in total, end residues counted. This CDR3 reads CASSEALGLAGGSWP.

V and J are TRBV2 and TRBJ2-1; 7 positions match TRBD1. CDR3 size: 16 residues. Germline lookup yields CDR1 SNHLY and CDR2 FYNNEI. The V gene end was trimmed by 5 bases and the J gene end by 4 bases; junction bases not matched to a gene: 11. CDR3 nucleotides: TGTGCCAGCAGTTTGGGACAGATAGGCCGATACAATGAGCAGTTCTTC. The encoded protein is CASSLGQIGRYNEQFF.

This sequence joins TRBV27 and TRBJ1-2, with 8 positions matching TRBD1. In germline, CDR1 is MNHEY, CDR2 SMNVEV (reference sequence). V lost 4 bases, J lost 4 bases, and 8 bases stayed unmatched. CDR3 length: 15 amino acids. Here the CDR3 reads CASSSRTGSGYGYTF. As DNA, the CDR3 is TGTGCCAGCAGTTCGAGGACAGGGAGCGGCTATGGCTACACCTTC.

V gene TRBV7-2 combines with J gene TRBJ1-3; maybe TRBD1 (6 bases). Germline CDR1 SGHTA, CDR2 FQGNSA. The ends were cut back, 3 bases at V and 2 bases at J, with 8 bases in the middle. This CDR3 region has 14 residues. CDR3 coding DNA: TGTGCCAGCAGCTTCAGGGGTGCTGGAAACACCATATATTTT. Translated, it gives CASSFRGAGNTIYF.

This clone was seen once. This likely came from a read error, as a far larger clone is one base away. The V and J genes are TRBV7-2 and TRBJ1-2; 11 nucleotides agree with TRBD1. There are 16 residues in the CDR3. The germline CDR1 and CDR2 sequences are SGHTA and FQGNSA. After removal of 11 bases from V and 4 bases from J, the junction contained 15 bases not matched to a gene. The CDR3 region has the DNA TGTGCCGGAGGTCAGGGGACAGGGGGGGCGGTCTATGGCTACACCTTC. Protein: CAGGQGTGGAVYGYTF. The whole variable domain, filled in from reference TRBV7-2 and TRBJ1-2, reads GAGVSQSPSNKVTEKGKDVELRCDPISGHTALYWYRQSLGQGLEFLIYFQGNSAPDKSGLPSDRFSAERTGGSVSTLTIQRTQQEDSAVYLCAGGQGTGGAVYGYTFGSGTRLTVV.

This clone was found a few times. This chain connects TRBV20-1 to TRBJ1-1, with TRBD1 as a possible D gene (5 bases). The V and J ends lost 2 bases and 11 bases respectively, with 12 bases between them. CDR1 and CDR2 from the germline V gene are DFQATT and SNEGSKA (reference sequence). The CDR3 runs to 11 residues. CDR3 bases: TGCAGTGCTAGACAGGGACTGTTGGCTTTCTTT. It is translated as CSARQGLLAFF.

The chain is built from TRBV7-3 and TRBJ2-5; D is undetermined. CDR1 is SGHTA and CDR2 is FQGTGA in the germline V gene. Trimming removed 3 bases at V and 5 bases at J, with 16 bases between. This CDR3 comprises 15 residues. Here the CDR3 reads CASSLNPSPKETQYF. The DNA of the CDR3 is TGTGCCAGCAGCTTGAACCCGTCGCCCAAGGAGACCCAGTACTTC.

The CDR3 nucleotides are TGCGCCAGCAGCTCACGAGGGCACGAGCAGTACTTC. Encoded protein: CASSSRGHEQYF. V is TRBV5-1 and J is TRBJ2-7, with D maybe TRBD2 (5 bases). V was clipped by 3 bases and J by 5 bases, with 9 bases between them. Germline assignment: CDR1 SGHRS and CDR2 YFSETQ. This CDR3 region has 12 residues.

This chain connects TRBV7-8 to TRBJ1-1; D is uncertain. Germline V CDR1 and CDR2: SGHVS, FQNEAQ. The V end lost 0 bases, the J end lost 0 bases, and 5 bases lay between the germline ends. The CDR3 has 14 residues. DNA for the CDR3: TGTGCCAGCAGCTTAGCGCCGGTGAACACTGAAGCTTTCTTT. Protein sequence: CASSLAPVNTEAFF.

In DNA form, the CDR3 reads TGTGCCAGCTCAGCAAGACAGGGGCTAAATCAGCCCCAGCATTTT. It codes for CASSARQGLNQPQHF. The rearrangement joins TRBV18 to TRBJ1-5; 8 bases map to TRBD1. The V segment lost 5 bases and the J segment 4 bases; nucleotides outside the gene matches: 7. The CDR3 runs 15 residues. Germline CDR1 KGHSH, CDR2 LQKENI.

The gene calls are TRBV5-1 and TRBJ1-5; maybe TRBD1 (5 bases). V lost 1 base and J lost 2, with 10 bases in between. Germline CDR1 reads SGHRS; CDR2 reads YFSETQ. The CDR3 is made up of 15 amino acids. The CDR3 is CASSLTGAGNQPQHF. Here the CDR3 DNA reads TGCGCCAGCAGCTTGACTGGGGCGGGCAATCAGCCCCAGCATTTT.

The gene calls are TRBV7-2 and TRBJ2-7; TRBD2 matches at 10 bases. The germline V gene has CDR1 SGHTA and CDR2 FQGNSA. The CDR3 covers 15 residues. V lost 1 base, J lost 4 bases, and 4 bases stayed unmatched. CDR3 amino acids: CASSLVRTSGYEQYF. In DNA, the CDR3 is TGTGCCAGCAGCTTAGTTCGGACTAGCGGATACGAGCAGTACTTC. Based on the CDR3 plus reference TRBV7-2 and TRBJ2-7, the full variable domain is GAGVSQSPSNKVTEKGKDVELRCDPISGHTALYWYRQSLGQGLEFLIYFQGNSAPDKSGLPSDRFSAERTGGSVSTLTIQRTQQEDSAVYLCASSLVRTSGYEQYFGPGTRLTVT.

The V and J genes are TRBV5-4 and TRBJ1-1, with 7 nucleotides matching TRBD1. Germline values: CDR1 SGHNT, CDR2 YYREEE (reference sequence). The CDR3 covers 14 residues. With V trimmed by 4 bases and J by 4 bases, 7 bases remained unmatched. This chain's CDR3 is CASSPATGATEAFF. The CDR3 DNA reads as TGTGCCAGCAGCCCTGCAACAGGGGCCACTGAAGCTTTCTTT.

This rearrangement joins TRBV20-1 to TRBJ2-3; D possibly corresponds to TRBD2 (6 bases). The germline gives CDR1 DFQATT, CDR2 SNEGSKA (reference sequence). The CDR3 contains 14 residues. Deletions cut 4 bases from V and 2 bases from J, with 13 bases between. Here the CDR3 reads CSATEASDTDTQYF. CDR3 coding DNA: TGCAGTGCTACTGAGGCTAGCGACACAGATACGCAGTATTTT.

The chain joins TRBV11-3 to TRBJ2-5; tentative D call: TRBD2 (7 bases). Germline CDR1 reads SGHNT; CDR2 reads YENEEA. The CDR3 totals 15 residues. Trimming pared 5 bases from V and 2 bases from J, leaving 15 bases between. CDR3 residues: CASSTGGTRQETQYF. The CDR3 DNA reads TGTGCCAGCAGCACCGGGGGGACACGTCAAGAGACCCAGTACTTC.

V and J are TRBV28 and TRBJ2-1; D perhaps matches TRBD2 (6 bases). The V end lost 7 bases, the J end lost 2 bases, and 18 bases lay between the germline ends. CDR1 MDHEN and CDR2 SYDVKM come from the germline V gene. CDR3 length equals 16 residues. CDR3: CASTVMEGRTYNEQFF. Here the CDR3 DNA reads TGTGCCAGCACGGTGATGGAAGGGAGGACCTACAATGAGCAGTTCTTC.

The V gene is TRBV6-5, the J gene TRBJ2-7, with TRBD1 matching over 7 bases. The CDR3 sequence is 15 residues long. With 5 bases clipped from V and 4 bases from J, the junction kept 11 bases outside the gene matches. The germline gives CDR1 MNHEY, CDR2 SVGAGI. CDR3 in DNA: TGTGCCAGCAGTCAGGACAGGCGGATTTTGTACGAGCAGTACTTC. Its translation: CASSQDRRILYEQYF.

This clone has a single count. The chain joins TRBV7-9 to TRBJ1-2; a possible D gene is TRBD1 (6 bases). V was trimmed by 5 bases and J by 0 bases, leaving 19 bases between them. Germline V gene data show CDR1 as SEHNR and CDR2 as FQNEAQ (reference sequence). This CDR3 has 17 residues. The DNA for the CDR3 is TGTGCCAGCAGCCCGGGACAAAACTCCATAGCTAACTATGGCTACACCTTC. This codes for CASSPGQNSIANYGYTF.

V gene TRBV5-1 combines with J gene TRBJ2-6; 8 nucleotides align to TRBD1. The CDR3 contains 17 residues. The ends lost 2 bases at V and 0 bases at J; junction bases unmatched: 4. The germline CDR1 and CDR2 sequences are SGHRS and YFSETQ. This chain's CDR3 is CASSFGQGSSGANVLTF. The CDR3 nucleotides are TGCGCCAGCAGCTTTGGACAGGGTAGCTCTGGGGCCAACGTCCTGACTTTC.

This chain uses TRBV6-7 with TRBJ2-3; perhaps D is TRBD1 or TRBD2 (5 bases each). TRBV6-7 is an open reading frame whose function is uncertain. Deletions cut 6 bases from V and 3 bases from J, with 28 bases between. CDR3 length equals 19 residues. The DNA for the CDR3 is TGTGCCAGCAGAACGGAACCGGGACCGGTGATCACCAGTACAGATACGCAGTATTTT. This encodes CASRTEPGPVITSTDTQYF.

The rearrangement links TRBV29-1 to TRBJ1-1; 7 nucleotides align to TRBD1. CDR3 length equals 13 residues. Germline CDR1 reads SQVTM; CDR2 reads ANQGSEA. V was pared by 5 bases and J by 14 bases, with 17 bases of the junction left unmatched. The CDR3 spells CSVSQGGQSYRFF. As DNA, the CDR3 is TGCAGCGTTTCCCAGGGGGGTCAGTCTTATAGATTCTTT.

The chain joins TRBV5-1 to TRBJ1-6, with a tentative D call TRBD1 (6 bases). This CDR3 has 16 amino acids. From germline, CDR1 is SGHRS and CDR2 YFSETQ. Deletions cut 0 bases from V and 9 bases from J, with 16 bases between. The CDR3 sequence is CASSLVSGGSGSPLHF. In DNA, the CDR3 is TGCGCCAGCAGCTTGGTCTCCGGGGGCAGCGGTTCACCCCTCCACTTT.

About this clone itself: At one of its ends the junction is not consistent with the germline gene, which may arise from a read error. The V gene is TRBV20-1, the J gene TRBJ2-2; 9 positions agree with TRBD2. Germline CDR1 and CDR2: DFQATT and SNEGSKA (reference sequence). This CDR3 is built from 15 residues. DNA for the CDR3: TGCTGTGCTAGTTTCGCGCGGGGGGGCGCCGGGGAGCTGTTTTTT. It translates to CCASFARGGAGELFF.

The chain couples TRBV11-2 to TRBJ2-1; no clear D gene. Trimming removed 1 base at V and 0 bases at J, with 4 bases between. Germline V gene sequence: CDR1 SGHAT, CDR2 FQNNGV. This CDR3 comprises 14 residues. The CDR3 DNA is TGTGCCAGCAGCTTAGGGAGCTCCTACAATGAGCAGTTCTTC. Residues: CASSLGSSYNEQFF.